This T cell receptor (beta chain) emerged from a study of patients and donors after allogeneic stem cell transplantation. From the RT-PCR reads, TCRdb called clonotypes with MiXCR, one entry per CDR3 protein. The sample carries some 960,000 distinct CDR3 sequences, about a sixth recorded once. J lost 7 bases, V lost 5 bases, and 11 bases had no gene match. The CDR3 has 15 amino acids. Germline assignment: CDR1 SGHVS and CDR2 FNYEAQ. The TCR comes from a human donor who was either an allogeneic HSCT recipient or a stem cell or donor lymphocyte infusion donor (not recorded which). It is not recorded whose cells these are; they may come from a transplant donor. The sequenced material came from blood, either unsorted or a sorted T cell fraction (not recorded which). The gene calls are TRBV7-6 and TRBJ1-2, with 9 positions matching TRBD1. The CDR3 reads CASSSREQGACGYTF. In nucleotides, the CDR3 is TGTGCCAGCAGCAGTCGGGAACAGGGGGCGTGTGGCTACACCTTC.